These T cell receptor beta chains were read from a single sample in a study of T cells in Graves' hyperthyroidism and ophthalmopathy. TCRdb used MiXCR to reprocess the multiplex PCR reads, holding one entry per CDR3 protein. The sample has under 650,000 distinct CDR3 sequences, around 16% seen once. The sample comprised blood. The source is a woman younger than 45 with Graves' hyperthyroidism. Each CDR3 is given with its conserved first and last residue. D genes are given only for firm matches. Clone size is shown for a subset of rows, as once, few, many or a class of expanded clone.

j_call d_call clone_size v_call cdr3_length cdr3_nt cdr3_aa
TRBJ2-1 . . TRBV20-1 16 TGCAGTGCTACACCCCTTCGACCGACCAACTACAATGAGCAGTTCTTC CSATPLRPTNYNEQFF
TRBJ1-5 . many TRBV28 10 TGTGCCAGCAACAGTCAGCCCCAGCATTTT CASNSQPQHF
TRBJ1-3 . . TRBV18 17 TGTGCCAGCTCAAAACTAACACAGGGAACCTCTGGAAACACCATATATTTT CASSKLTQGTSGNTIYF
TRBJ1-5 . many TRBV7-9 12 TGTGCCAGCAGCTTAGCGCAACAGCCCCAGCATTTT CASSLAQQPQHF
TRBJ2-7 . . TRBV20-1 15 TGCAGTGCCCTCAAACAGAACCGAGGGCCCTACGAGCAGTACTTC CSALKQNRGPYEQYF
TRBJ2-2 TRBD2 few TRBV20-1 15 TGCAGTGCTTATACCACTAGCGGTGACACCGGGGAGCTGTTTTTT CSAYTTSGDTGELFF
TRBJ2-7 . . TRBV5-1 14 TGCGCCAGCACCCCGATTGGAGGGGGCGGTGAGCAGTACTTC CASTPIGGGGEQYF
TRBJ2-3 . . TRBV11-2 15 TGTGCCAGCAGCTTCTCCGGGACCTACACAGATACGCAGTATTTT CASSFSGTYTDTQYF
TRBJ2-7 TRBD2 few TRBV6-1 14 TGTGCTCACAGGACTAGCGGGAGGGGCTACGAGCAGTACTTC CAHRTSGRGYEQYF
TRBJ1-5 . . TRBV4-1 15 TGCGCCAGCAGCTCACTGGGGGAAAGCAATCAGCCCCAGCATTTT CASSSLGESNQPQHF
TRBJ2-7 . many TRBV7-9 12 TGTGCCAGCAGCTTAGACGACTACGAGCAGTACTTC CASSLDDYEQYF
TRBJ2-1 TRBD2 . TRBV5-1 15 TGCGCCAGCAGCTTGACTAGCGGATACTACAATGAGCAGTTCTTC CASSLTSGYYNEQFF
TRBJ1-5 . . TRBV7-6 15 TGTGCCAGCAGCTTAGGGGCAGGGTATAATCAGCCCCAGCATTTT CASSLGAGYNQPQHF
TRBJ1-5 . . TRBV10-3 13 TGTGCCATCAGTGAGTCGATAAATCAGCCCCAGCATTTT CAISESINQPQHF
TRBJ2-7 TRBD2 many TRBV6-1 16 TGTGCCAGCAAGCCGGGACTAGATTTCGAATCCTACGAGCAGTACTTC CASKPGLDFESYEQYF
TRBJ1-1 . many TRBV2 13 TGTGCCAGCAGTTGGTCTCGAGACACTGAAGCTTTCTTT CASSWSRDTEAFF
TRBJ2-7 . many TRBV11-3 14 TGTGCCAGCAGCCTCAGGAGGGAAACCTACGAGCAGTACTTC CASSLRRETYEQYF